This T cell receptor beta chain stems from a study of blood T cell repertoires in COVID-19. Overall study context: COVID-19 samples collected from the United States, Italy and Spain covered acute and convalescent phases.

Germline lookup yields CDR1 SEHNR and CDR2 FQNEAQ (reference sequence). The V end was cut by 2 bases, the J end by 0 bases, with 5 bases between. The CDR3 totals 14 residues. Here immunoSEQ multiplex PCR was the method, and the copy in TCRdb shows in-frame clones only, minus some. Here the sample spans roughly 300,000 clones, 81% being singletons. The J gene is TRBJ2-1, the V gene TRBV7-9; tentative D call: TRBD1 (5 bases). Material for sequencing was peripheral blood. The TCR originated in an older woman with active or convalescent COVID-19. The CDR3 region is CASSLQGSYNEQFF. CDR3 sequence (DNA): TGTGCCAGCAGCTTACAGGGCTCCTACAATGAGCAGTTCTTC.